This T cell receptor beta chain was observed in a study of blood T cell repertoires in COVID-19. Turning to the study itself: Sites in the United States, Italy and Spain provided acute and convalescent COVID-19 samples. T cells, B-cell-depleted T cells, or PBMCs provided the cDNA or gDNA that served as material.

Germline values: CDR1 MNHEY, CDR2 SVGAGI. This CDR3 is 14 amino acids long. Original processing methods: Scientists estimated how many nucleated cells there were by amplifying reference gene primers. Profiled with immunoSEQ multiplex PCR; TCRdb holds only in-frame clones, not every one. V, J and clone size are those of that table, while D and trimming were read from the DNA. The repertoire has about 170,000 clones, 85% to 90% of them found once; the top ten carry 3% to 4.5%. This sequence was found in a man aged 18 to 29 with active or convalescent COVID-19. This chain connects TRBV6-5 to TRBJ1-3, with TRBD1 matching 9 bases. The sequenced material came from peripheral blood. The CDR3 region is CATADGQGGNTIYF. The CDR3 DNA is TGTGCTACAGCGGATGGACAGGGGGGAAACACCATATATTTT.